Listed here are 27 T cell receptor beta chains from one sample, sequenced in a study of Graves' ophthalmopathy and Graves' hyperthyroidism. Amplification targeted the TCR beta CDR3 regions, with RNA transcripts as the source material. HTBI primers were employed in first-round RT-PCR, then a second-round multiplex PCR followed. Each CDR3 protein is one row after TCRdb ran MiXCR on the multiplex PCR reads. The sample has 650,000 to 900,000 distinct CDR3 sequences, approximately 40% seen once. The sample consisted of peripheral blood. Receptors originate from an adult man with Graves' ophthalmopathy.

About this clonotype: A much larger clone lies one base from this, so it may be a read error. The rearrangement uses TRBV25-1 and TRBJ1-1; possibly TRBD1 for D (6 bases). The CDR3 is made up of 13 amino acids. Trimming took 4 bases from V and 6 from J, leaving 12 bases between them. CDR1 and CDR2 from the germline V gene are MGHDK and SYGVNS. The CDR3, as DNA: TGTGCCAGCAGTGGGCCTGGGGGCTCTGAAGCTTTCTTT. It specifies CASSGPGGSEAFF.

This clonotype was recorded at least ten times. The chain links TRBV12-3 or TRBV12-4 to TRBJ1-4; 7 bases map to TRBD1. V lost 5 bases, J lost 11 bases, and 11 bases stayed unmatched. The CDR3 runs 14 residues. CDR3 DNA sequence: TGTGCCAGCAGTCTTGACAGGGAAGGGGGGAAACTGTTTTTT. It yields the protein CASSLDREGGKLFF.

This clonotype appeared a few times. The chain uses TRBV7-9 and TRBJ2-7, with a tentative D call TRBD1 (6 bases). In germline, CDR1 is SEHNR, CDR2 FQNEAQ (reference sequence). The V end was cut by 2 bases, the J end by 5 bases, with 16 bases between. The CDR3 is made up of 15 amino acids. The CDR3 sequence is CASSLFGGVSDEQYF. CDR3 nucleotides: TGTGCCAGCAGCTTATTTGGGGGCGTTAGTGACGAGCAGTACTTC.

In the case of this clonotype: The missing conserved phenylalanine or tryptophan at the end of this CDR3 makes a read error likely. V gene TRBV6-1 combines with J gene TRBJ2-7; D might be TRBD1 or TRBD2, each matching 7 bases. V was trimmed by 0 bases and J by 6 bases, leaving 15 bases between them. Germline lookup yields CDR1 MNHNS and CDR2 SASEGT. This CDR3 is built from 15 residues. As DNA, the CDR3 is TGTGCCAGCAGTGAAGCGTTTACAGGGGAGGGCGAGCAGTACTGC. Translation gives CASSEAFTGEGEQYC.

In this sample, this clonotype turned up many times. At one of its ends the junction is not consistent with the germline gene, which may arise from a read error. The chain has TRBV7-7 and TRBJ2-5; maybe TRBD2 (6 bases). The CDR3 totals 16 residues. The germline V gene encodes CDR1 SSHAT and CDR2 FNYEAQ (reference sequence). CDR3 DNA sequence: TGTGCTAGCAGCTCCCGTTTGGGGGGTGGGGAAGAGACCCAGTACTTC. It yields the protein CASSSRLGGGEETQYF.

This clonotype has ten or more counts. This chain uses TRBV7-9 with TRBJ1-6; possible D gene TRBD1, 5 bases. Trimming shortened V by 2 bases and J by 7 bases, and 12 bases separated the two germline ends. The CDR3 spans 15 residues. Germline values: CDR1 SEHNR, CDR2 FQNEAQ (reference sequence). The CDR3 DNA reads as TGTGCCAGCAGCTTAACTCCAGGGAAGAATTCACCCCTCCACTTT. This encodes CASSLTPGKNSPLHF.

The chain carries TRBV9 and TRBJ2-7, with D hard to call. The CDR3 extends over 13 amino acids. Trimming removed 7 bases at V and 5 bases at J, with 16 bases between. CDR1 is SGDLS and CDR2 is YYNGEE in the germline V gene. Written as DNA, the CDR3 is TGTGCCAGCTCAGACGGTATTGTCAACGAGCAGTACTTC. This codes for CASSDGIVNEQYF.

The V gene is TRBV10-3, the J gene TRBJ1-2, with unresolved D. Germline V CDR1 and CDR2: ENHRY, SYGVKD. The CDR3 runs to 12 residues. The V gene lost 4 bases and the J gene lost 5 bases, with 8 bases spanning the gap. As DNA, the CDR3 is TGTGCCATCAGTGTGGACTCGTATGGCTACACCTTC. Its protein product is CAISVDSYGYTF.

The chain couples TRBV25-1 to TRBJ1-2, with D possibly TRBD1 on 5 matching bases. This CDR3 has 12 residues. V was cut by 5 bases and J by 7 bases, with 11 bases left in between. Germline V gene lookup returns CDR1 MGHDK and CDR2 SYGVNS. CDR3 in DNA: TGTGCCAGCAGTCAGCGGGGGGGTGGCTACACCTTC. It specifies CASSQRGGGYTF.

This clonotype was seen only once. One end of the junction varies from germline; a read error may be responsible. V usage is TRBV10-3 and J usage is TRBJ2-6, with D possibly TRBD1 on 5 matching bases. The CDR3 totals 19 residues. Germline assignment: CDR1 ENHRY and CDR2 SYGVKD. The CDR3 DNA reads as TGTGCCATCAGTGGCCGTACAATCAGGTCTGGTCCTGGGGCCAACGTCCTGGCTTTC. It yields the protein CAISGRTIRSGPGANVLAF.

J is TRBJ2-3 and V is TRBV10-1; 10 bases are a match to TRBD2. Germline lookup yields CDR1 WNHNN and CDR2 SYGVQD (reference sequence). V shed 4 bases and J 3 bases; nucleotides not matched to a gene: 4. The CDR3 spans 15 residues. The CDR3 DNA sequence: TGCGCCAGCAGTGCCGGTAGCGGGAGGACAGATACGCAGTATTTT. Translated, it gives CASSAGSGRTDTQYF.

About this clonotype: This sequence may be a read error, since a much larger clone differs from it by one base. The gene calls are TRBV7-7 and TRBJ2-5, with D possibly TRBD1 on 6 matching bases. Germline lookup yields CDR1 SSHAT and CDR2 FNYEAQ (reference sequence). V was clipped by 2 bases and J by 2 bases, with 15 bases between them. The CDR3 loop spans 16 amino acids. CDR3 coding DNA: TGTGCCAGCAGCTTATATTGGACAGTACCGCAAGAGACCCAGTACTTC. Protein product: CASSLYWTVPQETQYF.

This clonotype was seen ten or more times. The chain has TRBV10-3 and TRBJ1-1, with D uncertain. The germline V and J ends were trimmed by 3 bases and 10 bases, with 12 bases remaining between them. The length of the CDR3 is 12 residues. Germline V lookup: CDR1 ENHRY, CDR2 SYGVKD. The CDR3 sequence is CAISDIETGAFF. CDR3 DNA: TGTGCCATCAGTGATATCGAGACGGGAGCTTTCTTT.

Regarding this clonotype: The junction shows a germline mismatch at one end, possibly a read error. The V call is TRBV10-3, the J call TRBJ1-2, with 8 bases aligning to TRBD1. CDR1 is ENHRY, CDR2 SYGVKD, per germline. This CDR3 comprises 12 residues. CDR3 DNA: TGTGCCAGCAGTCGACAGGGGTATGGCTACGCCTTC. It specifies CASSRQGYGYAF.

This clonotype was observed a handful of times. The chain couples TRBV7-9 to TRBJ2-2; D is unresolved. CDR3 length equals 12 residues. The germline CDR1 and CDR2 sequences are SEHNR and FQNEAQ (reference sequence). V dropped 5 bases and J dropped 6 bases, with 7 bases sitting between them. CDR3 sequence reads: CASSAISGELFF. The CDR3, as DNA: TGTGCCAGCAGCGCCATATCCGGGGAGCTGTTTTTT.

The V and J genes are TRBV24-1 and TRBJ2-7; 10 bases are a match to TRBD1. The CDR3 is 17 residues long. Germline CDR1 is KGHDR and CDR2 is SFDVKD. J gave up 0 bases and V 4 bases, and 8 bases lay outside the gene matches. This CDR3 is CATSDPGTGESSYEQYF. The CDR3 DNA follows: TGTGCCACCAGTGACCCAGGGACAGGGGAGTCCTCCTACGAGCAGTACTTC.

In its sample, this clonotype was seen once. The chain combines TRBV7-2 with TRBJ2-3; D unclear. Deletions cut 1 base from V and 2 bases from J, with 10 bases between. The length of the CDR3 is 15 residues. Germline CDR1 and CDR2: SGHTA and FQGNSA. CDR3 region: CASSLVGRITDTQYF. The CDR3 DNA reads as TGTGCCAGCAGCTTAGTTGGCCGCATCACAGATACGCAGTATTTT. Based on the CDR3 plus reference TRBV7-2 and TRBJ2-3, the full variable domain is GAGVSQSPSNKVTEKGKDVELRCDPISGHTALYWYRQSLGQGLEFLIYFQGNSAPDKSGLPSDRFSAERTGGSVSTLTIQRTQQEDSAVYLCASSLVGRITDTQYFGPGTRLTVL.

The chain joins TRBV2 to TRBJ1-4; 12 nucleotides line up with TRBD1. V shed 5 bases and J 8 bases; nucleotides not matched to a gene: 6. The CDR3 spans 15 residues. Germline V gene sequence: CDR1 SNHLY, CDR2 FYNNEI. The CDR3 nucleotides read TGTGCCAGCAGTCCGGGGACAGGGGGCCAGGAAAAACTGTTTTTT. Its protein is CASSPGTGGQEKLFF.

The rearrangement joins TRBV29-1 to TRBJ1-2; TRBD1 agrees at 12 bases. This CDR3 has 17 amino acids. Germline CDR1 SQVTM, CDR2 ANQGSEA. Trimming removed 3 bases from V and 3 bases from J; junction bases left unmatched: 11. The CDR3 region is CSVEQPGQGARYYGYTF. In DNA form, the CDR3 reads TGCAGCGTTGAGCAACCGGGACAGGGGGCGCGGTACTATGGCTACACCTTC.

This clonotype was counted between two and nine times. The CDR3 DNA follows: TGCAGCGTTTACCAAGAGACCCAGTACTTC. This translates into CSVYQETQYF. This chain connects TRBV29-1 to TRBJ2-5; no clear D. Trimming shortened V by 5 bases and J by 0 bases, and 1 base separated the two germline ends. Germline CDR1 is SQVTM and CDR2 is ANQGSEA. There are 10 residues in the CDR3.

The table lists this clonotype with many counts. The chain couples TRBV25-1 to TRBJ2-7; D possibly corresponds to TRBD1 (8 bases). Trimming took off 3 bases at V and 6 bases at J, with 24 bases between the two ends. CDR3 size: 17 residues. Germline loops: CDR1 MGHDK, CDR2 SYGVNS. The CDR3 reads CASSETSNLDREGEQYF. The CDR3 coding sequence is TGTGCCAGCAGTGAGACGAGTAATTTGGACAGGGAGGGCGAGCAGTACTTC.

V and J are TRBV20-1 and TRBJ2-7; the D is unclear. The CDR3 totals 17 residues. V dropped 0 bases and J dropped 0 bases, with 18 bases sitting between them. Per germline, CDR1 DFQATT and CDR2 SNEGSKA (reference sequence). This chain's CDR3 is CSARDLVWQRSSYEQYF. Here the CDR3 DNA reads TGCAGTGCTAGAGATCTGGTCTGGCAGAGGAGCTCCTACGAGCAGTACTTC.

V gene TRBV20-1 combines with J gene TRBJ2-6; D gene ambiguous. V was cut by 0 bases and J by 10 bases, with 1 base left in between. The CDR3 contains 10 residues. In germline, CDR1 is DFQATT, CDR2 SNEGSKA (reference sequence). The CDR3 here is CSARENVLTF. The CDR3 bases are TGCAGTGCTAGAGAGAACGTCCTGACTTTC.

The V and J genes are TRBV10-3 and TRBJ2-3, with D possibly being TRBD2 (6 bases). V gave up 2 bases and J gave up 2 bases, with 14 bases separating them. The germline CDR1 and CDR2 sequences are ENHRY and SYGVKD. The CDR3 is 16 amino acids. CDR3 amino acids: CAISERGRRNTDTQYF. In DNA form, the CDR3 reads TGTGCCATCAGTGAGAGAGGGAGGCGAAACACAGATACGCAGTATTTT.

This clonotype was seen more than once but under ten times. Compared with germline, one end of the junction differs, possibly owing to a read error. The V gene is TRBV10-2, the J gene TRBJ2-7; 8 bases are shared with TRBD1. Looked up from germline, CDR1 is WSHSY and CDR2 is SAAADI. The CDR3 extends over 15 amino acids. DNA of the CDR3: TGTGCCAGCACCCAGGGGGCACTGATTTCCTACGAGCAGTACTTC. This sequence encodes CASTQGALISYEQYF.

The V call is TRBV12-3 or TRBV12-4, the J call TRBJ1-5, with a tentative D call TRBD1 (6 bases). The CDR3 runs to 13 residues. Trimming pared 1 base from V and 9 bases from J, leaving 10 bases between. CDR3: CASSLDRDTPQHF. The CDR3 nucleotides read TGTGCCAGCAGTTTAGACAGGGATACGCCCCAGCATTTT.

The chain links TRBV20-1 to TRBJ2-2, with D perhaps matching TRBD1 or TRBD2 (6 bases each). From germline, CDR1 is DFQATT and CDR2 SNEGSKA (reference sequence). The CDR3 loop spans 15 amino acids. V was shortened by 3 bases and J by 5 bases, with 16 bases between the two germline ends. CDR3 loop: CSASGGGIATGELFF. CDR3 bases: TGCAGTGCTAGTGGGGGCGGGATAGCGACCGGGGAGCTGTTTTTT.